The clone carrying this T cell receptor (beta chain) was counted ten times or more. Per germline, CDR1 KGHDR and CDR2 SFDVKD. The CDR3 is made up of 13 amino acids. Trimming cost V 11 bases and J 1 base, with 11 bases left between them. For repertoire sequencing, the TCR beta CDR3 regions were amplified from RNA transcripts. The authors performed first-round RT-PCR with HTBI primers and then a second-round multiplex PCR. TCRdb reprocessed the multiplex PCR reads via MiXCR and lists one record per CDR3 protein. This sample has 650,000 to 900,000 distinct CDR3 sequences; around 40% occur once, and the top ten carry 35% to 55%. This sample is part of a study of Graves' ophthalmopathy and Graves' hyperthyroidism. Ophthalmopathy donors were characterized by moderate-to-severe activity, CAS of at least 3, NOSPECS of at least 4, and duration under 3 months.

The sequenced material came from peripheral blood. The source is an adult man with Graves' ophthalmopathy. J is TRBJ1-5 and V is TRBV24-1, with no clear D. CDR3 sequence (DNA): TGTGCCAGCAGCTTATCGAGCAATCAGCCCCAGCATTTT. It yields the protein CASSLSSNQPQHF.